The present entry profiles one T cell receptor (beta chain) with its context. V trimming: 0 bases; J trimming: 6 bases; junction bases outside the gene matches: 6. This CDR3 is built from 16 residues. CDR1 is GTSNPN and CDR2 is SVGIG in the germline V gene (reference sequence). The sample originates from a study of blood T cell repertoires in COVID-19. Overall study context: Collection of acute and convalescent COVID-19 samples took place in the United States, Italy and Spain. In each case, the material was cDNA or gDNA derived from T cells, B-cell-depleted T cells, or PBMCs.

Per the authors' pipeline: Researchers report that nucleated cell counts were estimated from reference gene primer amplification. Here immunoSEQ multiplex PCR was the method, and the copy in TCRdb shows in-frame clones only, minus some. V and J calls and clone size are given by that table; D and trimming were obtained from the DNA. The data contain about 130,000 clones, 84% of them singletons. Sequenced material: peripheral blood. The origin of this receptor is a human donor in a cohort sampled during active COVID-19. The V gene is TRBV30, the J gene TRBJ2-2; TRBD1 matches at 11 bases. The CDR3 loop is CAWSVLGGQGAGELFF. For the CDR3, the DNA is TGTGCCTGGAGTGTACTAGGGGGACAGGGGGCCGGGGAGCTGTTTTTT.